These 9 T cell receptor beta chains originate from one sample sequenced in a study of blood T cell repertoires in COVID-19. Profiling relied on immunoSEQ multiplex PCR, and the TCRdb table lists in-frame clones only, not all of them. Of tens of thousands of clones listed, roughly 88% are singletons. Sample: peripheral blood. The source is a human donor in a cohort sampled during active COVID-19.

The rearrangement links TRBV27 to TRBJ2-3; tentatively, D is TRBD2 (5 bases). The CDR3 length is 12 residues. Germline V gene sequence: CDR1 MNHEY, CDR2 SMNVEV (reference sequence). V lost 6 bases and J lost 14, with 18 bases in between. CDR3 amino acids: CASSPGGRGWYF. The CDR3 DNA is TGTGCCAGCAGCCCAGGCGGGCGAGGATGGTATTTT.

The chain has TRBV9 and TRBJ2-2, with no clear D. The V and J ends lost 5 bases and 6 bases respectively, with 8 bases between them. There are 12 residues in the CDR3. The germline V gene has CDR1 SGDLS and CDR2 YYNGEE. CDR3 DNA sequence: TGTGCCAGCAGGTTATTAGCCGGGGAGCTGTTTTTT. Encoded protein: CASRLLAGELFF. Full variable domain (rest looked up from reference TRBV9 and TRBJ2-2): DSGVTQTPKHLITATGQRVTLRCSPRSGDLSVYWYQQSLDQGLQFLIQYYNGEERAKGNILERFSAQQFPDLHSELNLSSLELGDSALYFCASRLLAGELFFGEGSRLTVL.

V gene TRBV6-1 combines with J gene TRBJ2-1; TRBD2 matches at 8 bases. The CDR3 is 19 amino acids. Germline V gene lookup returns CDR1 MNHNS and CDR2 SASEGT. V lost 0 bases, J lost 5 bases, and 15 bases stayed unmatched. The CDR3 protein is CASSEALKLAGGLNNEQFF. The CDR3, as DNA: TGTGCCAGCAGTGAAGCGTTGAAGTTGGCGGGGGGCCTCAACAATGAGCAGTTCTTC.

Only one count was recorded for this clone. The chain is built from TRBV19 and TRBJ2-7, with 13 bases lining up with TRBD2. Germline assignment: CDR1 LNHDA and CDR2 SQIVND (reference sequence). The CDR3 sequence is 14 residues long. V lost 4 bases, J lost 9 bases, and 6 bases stayed unmatched. The CDR3 protein is CASSTGLAGRGQYF. The DNA of the CDR3 is TGTGCCAGTAGTACGGGACTAGCGGGAAGGGGGCAGTACTTC.

This clone was detected a few times. The CDR3 nucleotides are TGTGCCAGCAGTGAGGTTCTAGGGCCGGAGACGGGAAGCACAGATACGCAGTATTTT. It is translated as CASSEVLGPETGSTDTQYF. The chain uses TRBV2 and TRBJ2-3, with a possible D match to TRBD2 (5 bases). Trimming removed 3 bases at V and 0 bases at J, with 22 bases between. CDR1 and CDR2 (germline): SNHLY, FYNNEI. The CDR3 is 19 residues long.

This chain links TRBV6-5 with TRBJ2-7; 7 bases map to TRBD1. Germline CDR1 reads MNHEY; CDR2 reads SVGAGI. The CDR3 has 14 residues. V lost 7 bases and J lost 2; bases outside the gene matches: 8. CDR3 coding DNA: TGTGCCAGCATTGTCCGGGACAGACCCTACGAGCAGTACTTC. This translates into CASIVRDRPYEQYF.

The chain couples TRBV18 to TRBJ2-2; a weak D match, TRBD2 (6 bases). CDR3 length: 16 residues. The V gene lost 0 bases and the J gene lost 3 bases, with 11 bases spanning the gap. From germline, CDR1 is KGHSH and CDR2 LQKENI. CDR3 loop: CASSPPGGEDTGELFF. The DNA for the CDR3 is TGTGCCAGCTCACCACCTGGAGGGGAGGACACCGGGGAGCTGTTTTTT.

The rearrangement joins TRBV19 to TRBJ2-7; the match to TRBD2 covers 8 bases. This CDR3 contains 15 residues. The germline V gene has CDR1 LNHDA and CDR2 SQIVND (reference sequence). V was pared by 5 bases and J by 4 bases, with 10 bases of the junction left unmatched. Here the CDR3 DNA reads TGTGCCAGTAGTCCCACGGGCGGGGGGTGGTACGAGCAGTACTTC. Translated: CASSPTGGGWYEQYF.

This clone has just a few counts. This chain links TRBV18 with TRBJ1-5, with unresolved D. Trimming pared 5 bases from V and 3 bases from J, leaving 8 bases between. The germline V gene has CDR1 KGHSH and CDR2 LQKENI. The CDR3 totals 13 residues. CDR3: CASSIADNQPQHF. CDR3 DNA: TGTGCCAGCTCAATCGCAGACAATCAGCCCCAGCATTTT.